One and the same sample provided the 29 T cell receptor beta chains below, sequenced in a study of response to subunit inactivated influenza vaccine. TCRdb independently ran MiXCR on the RT-PCR reads; one entry per CDR3 protein. Among about 780,000 distinct CDR3 sequences listed, approximately 17% were seen once. The source material was PBMCs from blood, sampled roughly 5 days after vaccination. These receptor sequences come from a man aged 50-60 years who received an inactivated influenza vaccine.

This clonotype was counted only a few times. This rearrangement joins TRBV7-9 to TRBJ2-7; D uncertain. Trimming removed 1 base at V and 2 bases at J, with 9 bases between. The CDR3 has 14 amino acids. The germline gives CDR1 SEHNR, CDR2 FQNEAQ (reference sequence). CDR3 in amino acids: CASSLETSPYEQYF. The DNA for the CDR3 is TGTGCCAGCAGCTTAGAGACTTCACCCTACGAGCAGTACTTC. Full variable domain (outside the CDR3, taken from reference TRBV7-9 and TRBJ2-7): DTGVSQNPRHKITKRGQNVTFRCDPISEHNRLYWYRQTLGQGPEFLTYFQNEAQLEKSRLLSDRFSAERPKGSFSTLEIQRTEQGDSAMYLCASSLETSPYEQYFGPGTRLTVT.

The rearrangement uses TRBV7-2 and TRBJ2-1, with a possible D match to TRBD1 (5 bases). Germline values: CDR1 SGHTA, CDR2 FQGNSA. With 4 bases removed from V and 4 bases from J, the gap between germline ends came to 8 bases. The CDR3 runs 13 residues. The CDR3 sequence is CASSSRQYNEQFF. CDR3 bases: TGTGCCAGCAGCTCTAGACAGTACAATGAGCAGTTCTTC.

This clonotype occurred a few times. J is TRBJ1-6 and V is TRBV20-1; tentatively, D is TRBD1 (6 bases). The CDR3 covers 14 residues. Trimming left V 3 bases short and J 6 bases short, with 12 bases between. Germline CDR1 is DFQATT and CDR2 is SNEGSKA (reference sequence). The CDR3 is CSARVRGLNSPLHF. The CDR3 nucleotides read TGCAGTGCTAGGGTCAGGGGCCTTAATTCACCCCTCCACTTT.

In DNA form, the CDR3 reads TGTGCCAGCAGTGGGACAGGGGTCAATCAGCCCCAGCATTTT. Amino acid sequence: CASSGTGVNQPQHF. The gene calls are TRBV6-2 or TRBV6-3 and TRBJ1-5, with TRBD1 matching over 10 bases. Trimming removed 5 bases from V and 3 bases from J; junction bases left unmatched: 1. Germline V gives CDR1 MNHEY, CDR2 SVGEGT. This CDR3 is 14 amino acids long.

This clonotype showed up just a few times. This chain links TRBV7-2 with TRBJ1-2, with 9 bases fitting TRBD1. The germline V gene encodes CDR1 SGHTA and CDR2 FQGNSA. The CDR3 is made up of 13 amino acids. With V trimmed by 5 bases and J by 8 bases, 6 bases remained unmatched. The CDR3 DNA is TGTGCCAGCAGCCGTAGGGACAGGGAAGGCTACACCTTC. It specifies CASSRRDREGYTF.

The genes are TRBV24-1 and TRBJ2-3; D is undetermined. In germline, CDR1 is KGHDR, CDR2 SFDVKD. Deletions cut 3 bases from V and 5 bases from J, with 8 bases between. The CDR3 is 13 residues long. The CDR3 bases are TGTGCCACCAGTGATGGGCCCCTAGATACGCAGTATTTT. Protein: CATSDGPLDTQYF.

CDR3 loop: CSAFKSGTDTQYF. DNA for the CDR3: TGCAGTGCTTTTAAAAGCGGCACAGATACGCAGTATTTT. The chain is built from TRBV20-1 and TRBJ2-3; D is undetermined. The CDR3 extends over 13 amino acids. V lost 5 bases to trimming and J lost 1 base, with 10 bases between them. Germline-derived CDR1 and CDR2 are DFQATT and SNEGSKA (reference sequence).

The V call is TRBV29-1, the J call TRBJ2-1; a possible D gene is TRBD2 (6 bases). The CDR3 has 15 residues. With 0 bases removed from V and 1 base from J, the gap between germline ends came to 10 bases. Germline V gene sequence: CDR1 SQVTM, CDR2 ANQGSEA. The CDR3 protein is CSVEDGGFSYNEQFF. The CDR3 DNA follows: TGCAGCGTTGAAGATGGGGGGTTTTCCTACAATGAGCAGTTCTTC.

The J gene is TRBJ2-7, the V gene TRBV18, with unresolved D. With 1 base removed from V and 0 bases from J, the gap between germline ends came to 10 bases. Per the germline V gene, CDR1 is KGHSH and CDR2 is LQKENI. This CDR3 is 15 amino acids long. The CDR3: CASSPLAVPSYEQYF. The CDR3 bases are TGTGCCAGCTCACCACTCGCAGTACCCTCCTACGAGCAGTACTTC.

This clonotype was recorded many times. The chain combines TRBV28 with TRBJ2-7; 7 nucleotides line up with TRBD1. The CDR3 has 15 amino acids. With 6 bases clipped from V and 0 bases from J, the junction kept 8 bases outside the gene matches. CDR1 and CDR2 (germline): MDHEN, SYDVKM. CDR3 in DNA: TGTGCCAGCAGGAACCGGGCAGGGGGCTCCTACGAGCAGTACTTC. Translating it yields CASRNRAGGSYEQYF.

This clonotype was counted between two and nine times. The chain recombines TRBV27 with TRBJ1-6, with TRBD1 matching 10 bases. Germline V gene sequence: CDR1 MNHEY, CDR2 SMNVEV (reference sequence). The CDR3 has 15 amino acids. The ends lost 5 bases at V and 7 bases at J; junction bases unmatched: 5. CDR3: CASSTWDRGNSPLHF. In nucleotides, the CDR3 is TGTGCCAGCAGTACATGGGACAGGGGAAATTCACCCCTCCACTTT.

The V gene is TRBV28, the J gene TRBJ2-3, with TRBD2 matching 8 bases. The CDR3 spans 16 residues. J was trimmed by 0 bases and V by 3 bases; bases with no gene match: 5. The germline V gene has CDR1 MDHEN and CDR2 SYDVKM. The CDR3 protein is CASSFSGGRSTDTQYF. The CDR3 region has the DNA TGTGCCAGCAGTTTTTCGGGGGGGCGAAGCACAGATACGCAGTATTTT.

The J gene is TRBJ1-1, the V gene TRBV29-1; D remains ambiguous. The V gene lost 3 bases and the J gene lost 3 bases, with 2 bases spanning the gap. Germline CDR1 SQVTM, CDR2 ANQGSEA. The CDR3 is 10 residues long. The CDR3 here is CSVEYTEAFF. The CDR3 coding sequence is TGCAGCGTTGAGTACACTGAAGCTTTCTTT.

The chain joins TRBV7-9 to TRBJ2-2; the match to TRBD2 covers 10 bases. The CDR3 contains 17 residues. Germline CDR1 reads SEHNR; CDR2 reads FQNEAQ (reference sequence). After removal of 4 bases from V and 4 bases from J, the junction contained 9 bases not matched to a gene. The DNA for the CDR3 is TGTGCCAGCAGCTCGAGGGGGACTAGCGTGGGCACCGGGGAGCTGTTTTTT. Residues: CASSSRGTSVGTGELFF.

This clonotype was counted ten times or more. V is TRBV7-2 and J is TRBJ1-2; D might be TRBD1 (5 bases). Germline CDR1 SGHTA, CDR2 FQGNSA. Trimming left V 1 base short and J 4 bases short, with 16 bases between. CDR3 size: 16 residues. CDR3 DNA: TGTGCCAGCAGCTTAGTGATTACGGGGCGTCTCTATGGCTACACCTTC. This gives the protein CASSLVITGRLYGYTF. The full variable domain, completed using reference TRBV7-2 and TRBJ1-2, is GAGVSQSPSNKVTEKGKDVELRCDPISGHTALYWYRQSLGQGLEFLIYFQGNSAPDKSGLPSDRFSAERTGGSVSTLTIQRTQQEDSAVYLCASSLVITGRLYGYTFGSGTRLTVV.

The chain links TRBV6-5 to TRBJ2-2, with TRBD1 as a possible D gene (6 bases). Germline loops: CDR1 MNHEY, CDR2 SVGAGI. The CDR3 is 17 residues long. With 2 bases removed from V and 1 base from J, the gap between germline ends came to 14 bases. This CDR3 reads CASSYLAGARNTGELFF. CDR3 nucleotide sequence: TGTGCCAGCAGTTACCTTGCAGGGGCACGGAACACCGGGGAGCTGTTTTTT.

The gene calls are TRBV20-1 and TRBJ2-2; 9 bases align to TRBD2. The V and J ends lost 1 base and 2 bases, in that order; junction bases with no gene match: 8. Germline CDR1 reads DFQATT; CDR2 reads SNEGSKA (reference sequence). CDR3 length equals 17 residues. The CDR3 DNA follows: TGCAGTGCTAGAGGGGCTAGCGGGAAGGGTAACACCGGGGAGCTGTTTTTT. Protein: CSARGASGKGNTGELFF.

Concerning this clonotype: An end of the junction does not agree with germline; a read error may underlie this. The chain employs TRBV4-2 and TRBJ2-1, with D possibly TRBD1 on 6 matching bases. Germline V gene sequence: CDR1 LGHNA, CDR2 YNFKEQ. The CDR3 extends over 13 amino acids. The CDR3 DNA sequence: TGTGCCATCAGCCAAGAGCGAGACAGGGAGCAGTTCTTC. Translation gives CAISQERDREQFF.

This clonotype was seen a few times. The genes are TRBV5-1 and TRBJ2-3; the match to TRBD1 covers 8 bases. This CDR3 is built from 15 residues. Trimming took 4 bases from V and 4 from J; bases not matched to a gene: 8. Germline loops: CDR1 SGHRS, CDR2 YFSETQ. CDR3 sequence (DNA): TGCGCCAGCAGCACCGTGACAGGGGAGTCAGATACGCAGTATTTT. It encodes CASSTVTGESDTQYF.

This clonotype occurred a few times. This chain joins TRBV15 and TRBJ2-7, with D unclear. This CDR3 comprises 16 residues. V lost 5 bases to trimming and J lost 0 bases, with 17 bases between them. The V gene's germline CDR1 is LNHNV and CDR2 YYDKDF (reference sequence). CDR3 loop: CATSPDVGLSSYEQYF. The DNA for the CDR3 is TGTGCCACCAGCCCAGACGTTGGGCTGAGCTCCTACGAGCAGTACTTC.

This clonotype has a count of ten or more. The rearrangement links TRBV7-9 to TRBJ2-5, with 9 bases fitting TRBD1. Germline CDR1 and CDR2: SEHNR and FQNEAQ (reference sequence). V lost 2 bases and J lost 3; bases outside the gene matches: 4. The CDR3 is 15 residues long. The CDR3, as DNA: TGTGCCAGCAGCTTAAGGACAGGGGTAGAAGAGACCCAGTACTTC. Encoded protein: CASSLRTGVEETQYF.

Many counts were recorded for this clonotype. The rearrangement joins TRBV25-1 to TRBJ2-3; 11 bases map to TRBD1. Germline V CDR1 and CDR2: MGHDK, SYGVNS. The V and J ends lost 9 bases and 6 bases, in that order; junction bases with no gene match: 2. This CDR3 region has 12 residues. CDR3 in DNA: TGTGCCAGTGGACAGGGGGCGGATACGCAGTATTTT. Its translation: CASGQGADTQYF.

This clonotype turned up a few times. The rearrangement uses TRBV5-1 and TRBJ2-5, with TRBD2 matching 8 bases. Germline-derived CDR1 and CDR2 are SGHRS and YFSETQ. The junction had 16 bases not matched to a gene; V was cut back by 4 bases and J by 5 bases. The CDR3 is 17 residues long. The CDR3 DNA is TGCGCCAGCAGCGAGATAGCGGGACTTTCCGCGGGGGAGACCCAGTACTTC. Translating it yields CASSEIAGLSAGETQYF.

The J gene is TRBJ2-6, the V gene TRBV20-1; D remains ambiguous. V lost 5 bases and J lost 2, with 13 bases in between. This CDR3 has 15 residues. Germline V gene data show CDR1 as DFQATT and CDR2 as SNEGSKA (reference sequence). The CDR3 reads CSAPASSTGANVLTF. The CDR3 DNA follows: TGCAGTGCTCCTGCCAGCTCCACTGGGGCCAACGTCCTGACTTTC.

This clonotype was detected a few times. The V and J genes are TRBV20-1 and TRBJ2-5, with 9 bases matching TRBD2. CDR1 and CDR2 from the germline V gene are DFQATT and SNEGSKA (reference sequence). The junction had 9 bases not matched to a gene; V was cut back by 5 bases and J by 2 bases. CDR3 size: 15 residues. CDR3 sequence: CSAPPGLAGQETQYF. The CDR3 nucleotides are TGCAGTGCTCCCCCGGGGCTAGCGGGACAAGAGACCCAGTACTTC.

The chain is built from TRBV20-1 and TRBJ2-3, with D perhaps matching TRBD1 or TRBD2 (5 bases each). Trimming removed 4 bases from V and 0 bases from J, with 11 bases in between. The CDR3 is 14 amino acids. Germline values: CDR1 DFQATT, CDR2 SNEGSKA (reference sequence). The CDR3 protein is CSATGTVSTDTQYF. CDR3 bases: TGCAGTGCTACCGGGACGGTTAGCACAGATACGCAGTATTTT.

J is TRBJ2-2 and V is TRBV20-1; tentative D call: TRBD2 (5 bases). The CDR3 is 14 amino acids. Trimming took 0 bases from V and 4 from J, leaving 9 bases between them. The germline V gene encodes CDR1 DFQATT and CDR2 SNEGSKA (reference sequence). The CDR3: CSARDRRGTGELFF. The CDR3 nucleotides read TGCAGTGCTAGAGATCGTCGGGGCACCGGGGAGCTGTTTTTT.

This clonotype has at least ten counts. The genes are TRBV20-1 and TRBJ2-2; D possibly corresponds to TRBD2 (5 bases). The germline V gene has CDR1 DFQATT and CDR2 SNEGSKA (reference sequence). V was clipped by 4 bases and J by 0 bases, with 12 bases between them. The CDR3 runs to 15 residues. CDR3 bases: TGCAGTGCTACCTCGAGCGGAACGAACACCGGGGAGCTGTTTTTT. This encodes CSATSSGTNTGELFF.

The chain is built from TRBV10-3 and TRBJ2-1; D perhaps matches TRBD2 (5 bases). V gave up 0 bases and J gave up 2 bases, with 17 bases separating them. The CDR3 length is 18 residues. CDR1 ENHRY and CDR2 SYGVKD come from the germline V gene. CDR3 in amino acids: CAISESLKAGSPYNEQFF. The CDR3 region has the DNA TGTGCCATCAGTGAGTCGTTGAAGGCGGGTAGCCCCTACAATGAGCAGTTCTTC.